This T cell receptor (beta chain) was recorded in a study of T cell repertoires in cytomegalovirus infection. About the study: HLA-B-restricted CMV epitopes that are well studied, plus recently identified HLA-C-restricted ones, were used by the study. Public signatures in TCR beta pointed to CMV infection and matching HLA type.

Only a few counts were recorded for this clonotype. Its cognate antigen is unknown. The CDR3 spans 13 residues. J lost 9 bases, V lost 8 bases, and 7 bases had no gene match. From the reads, TCRdb called clonotypes with MiXCR, one entry per CDR3 protein. Of about 920,000 distinct CDR3 sequences listed, roughly 31% are singletons. Study outcomes and limitations: HLA-C-restricted, CMV-specific TCR beta clonotypes were dominant ex vivo.

Sequencing used cultured CD8+ T cells from PBMCs, obtained from culture after CMV antigen stimulation. This TCR was sampled from a human donor in good health (CMV status not recorded). Some clones in this sample may be carry-over from other donors' samples. The chain is built from TRBV12-3 or TRBV12-4 and TRBJ2-2; 9 nucleotides match TRBD2. CDR3 sequence reads: CASRAGGPRELFF. The CDR3, as DNA: TGTGCCAGCCGGGCGGGGGGGCCCAGGGAGCTGTTTTTT.